This is a list of T cell receptor beta chains from one sample in a study of early T cells in non-severe SARS-CoV-2 infection. TCRdb fed the 5' RACE reads into MiXCR, producing one record per CDR3 protein. The repertoire includes some 100,000 distinct CDR3 sequences, about 15% of them detected once, and about 0.59% sits in the top ten. Sequenced material: whole blood. Source of these receptors: an adult who was a healthcare worker with PCR-confirmed SARS-CoV-2 infection or an uninfected control (not recorded which). Both conserved end residues are part of each CDR3. A D gene is named only where the DNA matches it firmly. Clone size is shown for a subset of rows, as once, few, many or a class of expanded clone.

TRBJ1-2,TRBV12-3/TRBV12-4,few,.,CASSLNGGTAVFGYTF,TGTGCCAGCAGTTTGAATGGCGGTACCGCGGTTTTTGGCTACACCTTC
TRBJ2-3,TRBV6-5,.,.,CASSRDRGATDTQYF,TGTGCCAGCAGTAGGGATAGGGGGGCCACAGATACGCAGTATTTT
TRBJ2-5,TRBV20-1,many,.,CSATPIQGGETQYF,TGCAGTGCTACTCCAATACAGGGGGGGGAGACCCAGTACTTC
TRBJ1-4,TRBV20-1,few,TRBD1,CSARVGGGGFNEKLFF,TGCAGTGCTAGAGTGGGAGGAGGGGGCTTTAACGAAAAACTGTTTTTT
TRBJ2-5,TRBV6-6,many,.,CASSLDSFIQETQYF,TGTGCCAGCAGTTTGGACAGCTTTATACAAGAGACCCAGTACTTC
TRBJ2-5,TRBV12-3/TRBV12-4,.,.,CASSLGPGAGTQYF,TGTGCCAGCAGTTTAGGGCCCGGTGCGGGGACCCAGTACTTC
TRBJ2-1,TRBV12-3/TRBV12-4,few,.,CASSFLTGYNEQFF,TGTGCCAGCAGTTTTCTCACGGGCTACAATGAGCAGTTCTTC
TRBJ2-3,TRBV5-5,few,.,CASSHVAAYGPTDTQYF,TGTGCCAGCAGCCACGTTGCGGCCTATGGACCCACAGATACGCAGTATTTT
TRBJ2-1,TRBV19,few,.,CASSSFDEQFF,TGTGCCAGTAGTTCTTTTGATGAGCAGTTCTTC
TRBJ2-4,TRBV12-3/TRBV12-4,few,.,CASSKGPSKNIQYF,TGTGCCAGCAGCAAGGGACCCTCCAAAAACATTCAGTACTTC
TRBJ2-1,TRBV11-2,few,.,CASSLDTSSYNEQFF,TGTGCCAGCAGCTTAGACACCAGCTCCTACAATGAGCAGTTCTTC
TRBJ2-3,TRBV7-3,.,.,CASSYRFSDTQYF,TGTGCCAGCAGCTATAGGTTCTCAGATACGCAGTATTTT
TRBJ2-1,TRBV25-1,few,TRBD2,CASSESRTSGGGEQFF,TGTGCCAGCAGTGAATCAAGAACTAGCGGGGGTGGTGAGCAGTTCTTC
TRBJ2-5,TRBV9,few,.,CASSVTSSQETQYF,TGTGCCAGCAGCGTGACGTCTTCCCAAGAGACCCAGTACTTC
TRBJ1-3,TRBV5-4,few,.,CASSLAGGTAGNTIYF,TGTGCCAGCAGCTTGGCCGGGGGTACCGCTGGAAACACCATATATTTT
TRBJ2-5,TRBV12-3/TRBV12-4,few,.,CASSLGLYEETQYF,TGTGCCAGCAGTTTGGGGCTTTACGAGGAGACCCAGTACTTC
TRBJ2-1,TRBV27,.,TRBD2,CASRRAGGPYNEQFF,TGTGCCAGCAGACGAGCGGGGGGGCCGTACAATGAGCAGTTCTTC
TRBJ1-5,TRBV5-8,many,.,CASSLDRGTISPQHF,TGTGCCAGCAGCTTGGACCGGGGGACCATCAGCCCCCAGCATTTT
TRBJ2-2,TRBV5-1,few,.,CASSLGVPPLFF,TGCGCCAGCAGCCTGGGAGTACCTCCGCTGTTTTTT
TRBJ2-1,TRBV12-3/TRBV12-4,.,TRBD1,CASTWDRGNEQFF,TGTGCCAGCACTTGGGACAGGGGAAATGAGCAGTTCTTC
TRBJ1-5,TRBV12-3/TRBV12-4,.,.,CASALGVQPQHF,TGTGCCAGCGCCCTGGGGGTTCAGCCCCAGCATTTT
TRBJ1-1,TRBV24-1,many,TRBD1,CATSHRGSNTEAFF,TGTGCCACCAGTCACAGGGGGTCCAACACTGAAGCTTTCTTT
TRBJ2-1,TRBV28,.,TRBD2,CASSLLAGTYNEQFF,TGTGCCAGCAGTTTACTAGCGGGGACCTACAATGAGCAGTTCTTC
TRBJ1-5,TRBV5-1,many,.,CASSLAGDSNQPQHF,TGCGCCAGCAGCTTGGCCGGGGATAGCAATCAGCCCCAGCATTTT
TRBJ2-5,TRBV7-2,.,.,CASSSDFDSKGAQYF,TGTGCCAGCAGCTCAGATTTCGACTCGAAGGGTGCCCAGTACTTC
TRBJ2-3,TRBV20-1,many,.,CSARDRRSPLLTDTQYF,TGCAGTGCTAGAGATCGGAGGAGCCCCTTACTCACAGATACGCAGTATTTT
TRBJ1-1,TRBV7-9,many,.,CASNRKGTTGTEAFF,TGTGCCAGCAATCGGAAGGGGACAACCGGCACTGAAGCTTTCTTT
TRBJ2-2,TRBV5-1,.,.,CASSLESQNTGELFF,TGCGCCAGCAGCTTGGAATCCCAGAACACCGGGGAGCTGTTTTTT
TRBJ1-2,TRBV14,few,.,CASSLGSHHYGYTF,TGTGCCAGCAGCCTCGGATCTCATCACTATGGCTACACCTTC
TRBJ2-3,TRBV29-1,.,TRBD1,CSVVSGGSTDTQYF,TGCAGCGTTGTCTCAGGGGGTAGCACAGATACGCAGTATTTT
TRBJ2-1,TRBV7-3,many,.,CASSSFTGNEQFF,TGTGCCAGCAGCTCTTTCACCGGGAATGAGCAGTTCTTC
TRBJ2-1,TRBV7-6,many,.,CASSLEDNEQFF,TGTGCCAGCAGCTTAGAGGACAATGAGCAGTTCTTC
TRBJ2-2,TRBV19,few,.,CASGLLSGSEGELFF,TGTGCCAGTGGTCTCTTGTCGGGGTCCGAAGGGGAGCTGTTTTTT
TRBJ1-6,TRBV11-2,few,.,CASSQENSPLHF,TGTGCCAGCAGCCAAGAGAATTCACCCCTCCACTTT
TRBJ2-3,TRBV29-1,.,TRBD1,CSVALSGTGLDTQYF,TGCAGCGTTGCGCTCTCCGGGACAGGGTTAGATACGCAGTATTTT
TRBJ1-2,TRBV7-9,.,.,CACSLAEFTYGYTF,TGTGCCTGCAGCTTGGCTGAGTTTACCTATGGCTACACCTTC
TRBJ2-5,TRBV5-6,few,TRBD1,CASVGTEETQYF,TGTGCCAGCGTCGGGACAGAAGAGACCCAGTACTTC
TRBJ1-4,TRBV2,.,.,CASSVLGLNEKLFF,TGTGCCAGCAGTGTCTTAGGACTTAATGAAAAACTGTTTTTT
TRBJ2-3,TRBV12-3/TRBV12-4,few,TRBD2,CASSYSGGEDTQYF,TGTGCCAGCAGCTATAGCGGGGGAGAGGATACGCAGTATTTT
TRBJ2-2,TRBV29-1,.,.,CSVESQKNTGELFF,TGCAGCGTTGAAAGCCAGAAAAACACCGGGGAGCTGTTTTTT